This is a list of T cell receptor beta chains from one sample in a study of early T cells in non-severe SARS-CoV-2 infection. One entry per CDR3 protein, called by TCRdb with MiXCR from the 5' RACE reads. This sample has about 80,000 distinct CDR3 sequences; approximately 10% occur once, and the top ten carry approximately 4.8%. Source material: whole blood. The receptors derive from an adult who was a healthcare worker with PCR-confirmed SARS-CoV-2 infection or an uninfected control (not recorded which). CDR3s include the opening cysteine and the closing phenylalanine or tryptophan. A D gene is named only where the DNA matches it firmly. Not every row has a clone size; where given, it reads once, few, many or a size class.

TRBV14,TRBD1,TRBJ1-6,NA,CASSPGQGYSPLHF,TGTGCCAGCAGCCCGGGACAGGGGTATTCACCCCTCCACTTT
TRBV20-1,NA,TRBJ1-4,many,CSALQGGKLFF,TGCAGTGCTCTACAGGGAGGAAAACTGTTTTTT
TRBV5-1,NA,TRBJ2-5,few,CASSLSGQQETQYF,TGCGCCAGCAGCCTTTCAGGACAGCAAGAGACCCAGTACTTC
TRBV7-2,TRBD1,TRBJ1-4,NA,CASSSGQGGEKLFF,TGTGCCAGCAGCTCAGGACAGGGAGGTGAAAAACTGTTTTTT
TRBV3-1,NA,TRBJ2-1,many,CASSQLQGNEQFF,TGTGCCAGCAGCCAATTACAAGGAAATGAGCAGTTCTTC
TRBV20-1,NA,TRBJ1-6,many,CSARDTYNSPLHF,TGCAGTGCTAGAGATACCTATAATTCACCCCTCCACTTT
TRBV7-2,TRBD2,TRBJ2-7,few,CASSSRTSGGIDRQYF,TGTGCCAGCAGCTCCCGGACTAGCGGGGGGATAGATCGGCAGTACTTC
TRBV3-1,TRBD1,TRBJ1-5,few,CASSSGTALNNQPQHF,TGTGCCAGCAGCTCCGGGACAGCTTTAAACAATCAGCCCCAGCATTTT
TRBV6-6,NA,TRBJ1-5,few,CASSSSREGNQPQHF,TGTGCCAGCAGTTCGTCCAGGGAGGGAAATCAGCCCCAGCATTTT
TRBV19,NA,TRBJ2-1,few,CASSMSGAVEQFF,TGTGCCAGTAGTATGTCGGGGGCCGTTGAGCAGTTCTTC
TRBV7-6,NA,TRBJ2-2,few,CASSLQGIEVFF,TGTGCCAGCAGTCTCCAAGGGATTGAGGTGTTTTTT
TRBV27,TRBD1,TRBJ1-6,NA,CASSLGQGASPLLF,TGTGCCAGCAGTTTAGGACAGGGCGCTTCACCCCTCCTCTTT
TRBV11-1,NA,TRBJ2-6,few,CASSSRDGYSGANVLTF,TGTGCCAGCAGCTCTAGGGACGGTTACTCTGGGGCCAACGTCCTGACTTTC
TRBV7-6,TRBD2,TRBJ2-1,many,CASSLSIVAGGLSYNEQFF,TGTGCCAGCAGCTTAAGCATTGTGGCGGGGGGGCTTTCCTACAATGAGCAGTTCTTC
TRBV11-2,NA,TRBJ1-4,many,CASSPGTSWGEKLFF,TGTGCCAGCAGCCCTGGGACCTCGTGGGGTGAAAAACTGTTTTTT
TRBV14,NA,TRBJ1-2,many,CASSQDSSKGARGYTF,TGTGCCAGCAGCCAAGATTCGTCTAAAGGGGCGCGGGGCTACACCTTC
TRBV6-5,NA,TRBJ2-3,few,CASSTSSGPHTDTQYF,TGTGCCAGCAGCACCAGTAGCGGACCGCACACAGATACGCAGTATTTT
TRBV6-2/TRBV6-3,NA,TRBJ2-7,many,CASSPEALPSREQYF,TGTGCCAGCAGCCCGGAAGCACTCCCCTCTCGTGAGCAGTACTTC
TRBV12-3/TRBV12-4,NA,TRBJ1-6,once,CASSFRGLNSPLHF,TGTGCCAGCAGTTTTAGGGGCCTTAATTCACCCCTCCACTTT
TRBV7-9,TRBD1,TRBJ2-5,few,CASRPDRGIQETQYF,TGTGCCAGCAGACCGGACAGGGGGATCCAAGAGACCCAGTACTTC
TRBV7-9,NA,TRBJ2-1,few,CASSLAPGNEQFF,TGTGCCAGCAGCTTAGCGCCGGGGAATGAGCAGTTCTTC
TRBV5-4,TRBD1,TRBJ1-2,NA,CASSPASGGYGYTF,TGTGCCAGCAGCCCTGCCTCAGGGGGCTATGGCTACACCTTC
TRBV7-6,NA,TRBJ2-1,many,CASSSSHWAEQFF,TGTGCCAGCAGCTCGTCCCACTGGGCTGAGCAGTTCTTC
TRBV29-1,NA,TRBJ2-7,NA,CSGGDGREQYF,TGCAGCGGAGGGGACGGTCGGGAGCAGTACTTC
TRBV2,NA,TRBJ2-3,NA,CASSGQGTDTQYF,TGTGCCAGCAGTGGTCAGGGCACAGATACGCAGTATTTT